The next 27 T cell receptor beta chains were all read from a single sample in a study of T cells expressing NK-cell markers. TCRdb reanalyzed the 5' RACE reads, giving one entry per CDR3 protein sequence and no DNA. The repertoire table contains 500,000 to 700,000 distinct CDR3 sequences. Material: blood T cells: a sorted CD56 or NKG2C T cell subset, CD4+ or CD8+ T cells, or bulk PBMC T cells (not recorded which). Receptors originate from a young man in good health.

V usage is TRBV5-1 and J usage is TRBJ1-2. This CDR3 contains 13 residues. Germline CDR1 SGHRS, CDR2 YFSETQ. The CDR3 loop is CASSEAIPDGYTF.

This chain uses TRBV12-5 with TRBJ2-7; the TRBD1 assignment by TCRdb is unverifiable without DNA. Germline CDR1 reads LGHNT; CDR2 reads FRNRAP. This CDR3 comprises 18 residues. CDR3 sequence reads: CASGLMATTGTYFYEQYF.

The rearrangement links TRBV6-2 or TRBV6-3 to TRBJ2-7. The germline V gene has CDR1 MNHEY and CDR2 SVGEGT. The CDR3 spans 15 residues. The CDR3 sequence: CASSNRRGGSYEQYF.

This chain joins TRBV9 and TRBJ2-5; the D call of TRBD1 rests on TCRdb alone, since no DNA is present to check it. CDR1 and CDR2 from the germline V gene are SGDLS and YYNGEE. The CDR3 has 13 amino acids. The CDR3 reads CASSQGGHETQYF.

The chain is built from TRBV28 and TRBJ2-7; checking the TCRdb D call of TRBD1 is not possible without DNA. The V gene's germline CDR1 is MDHEN and CDR2 SYDVKM. This CDR3 has 12 residues. Here the CDR3 reads CASGFSGFEQYF. Combining the CDR3 with reference TRBV28 and TRBJ2-7 gives the whole variable domain DVKVTQSSRYLVKRTGEKVFLECVQDMDHENMFWYRQDPGLGLRLIYFSYDVKMKEKGDIPEGYSVSREKKERFSLILESASTNQTSMYLCASGFSGFEQYFGPGTRLTVT.

The J gene is TRBJ1-3, the V gene TRBV10-3. CDR1 is ENHRY and CDR2 is SYGVKD in the germline V gene. This CDR3 region has 15 residues. The CDR3 sequence is CAISESLADRNTIYF.

J is TRBJ1-2 and V is TRBV28; TCRdb picks TRBD1, but there is no DNA to check that call. The CDR3 consists of 15 residues. CDR1 is MDHEN and CDR2 is SYDVKM in the germline V gene. The CDR3 region is CASSPPTGGSYGYTF.

The chain couples TRBV6-2 or TRBV6-3 to TRBJ2-5. The germline V gene encodes CDR1 MNHEY and CDR2 SVGEGT. The CDR3 sequence is 16 residues long. The CDR3 here is CASSYHLGRDQETQYF.

This CDR3 is CASCLGGWETQYF. This chain uses TRBV5-6 with TRBJ2-5; TCRdb calls TRBD2, which cannot be checked without DNA. Germline CDR1 reads SGHDT; CDR2 reads YYEEEE. The CDR3 is 13 amino acids.

The chain links TRBV12-3 or TRBV12-4 to TRBJ1-3; TCRdb's D call of TRBD1 is untestable without DNA. The CDR3 is made up of 15 amino acids. CDR3 residues: CASSLALGTGDTIYF.

This chain joins TRBV6-1 and TRBJ2-2; TCRdb returns TRBD1, unconfirmable since there is no DNA. The CDR3 spans 16 residues. CDR1 is MNHNS and CDR2 is SASEGT in the germline V gene. This CDR3 is CASSPKGTGGLGELFF.

This sequence joins TRBV6-5 and TRBJ2-1; the TCRdb D gene call, TRBD1, has no DNA to confirm it. Germline V gene sequence: CDR1 MNHEY, CDR2 SVGAGI. This CDR3 is 15 amino acids long. The CDR3 sequence is CASRAGDSSYNEQFF.

CDR3 in amino acids: CASSGASGRLANTGELFF. This chain joins TRBV2 and TRBJ2-2; checking the TCRdb D call of TRBD2 is not possible without DNA. CDR3 length: 18 amino acids. The germline V gene has CDR1 SNHLY and CDR2 FYNNEI.

The chain employs TRBV24-1 and TRBJ2-3. This CDR3 has 11 residues. Germline values: CDR1 KGHDR, CDR2 SFDVKD. The CDR3 reads CATSEMNTQYF.

This chain connects TRBV24-1 to TRBJ1-2; TCRdb's D call of TRBD1 is untestable without DNA. The CDR3 has 15 amino acids. Germline V CDR1 and CDR2: KGHDR, SFDVKD. The CDR3 loop is CATSDLRDGGYGYTF.

The genes are TRBV5-5 and TRBJ2-3; TCRdb returns TRBD1, unconfirmable since there is no DNA. The CDR3 has 15 amino acids. Germline V CDR1 and CDR2: SGHKS, YYEKEE (reference sequence). The CDR3 sequence: CASSYPRDSTDTQYF.

The V call is TRBV7-9, the J call TRBJ2-5. The germline V gene encodes CDR1 SEHNR and CDR2 FQNEAQ (reference sequence). CDR3 length: 17 residues. Here the CDR3 reads CASSLLSQAIGKETQYF.

The chain is built from TRBV5-1 and TRBJ1-1. In germline, CDR1 is SGHRS, CDR2 YFSETQ. The CDR3 spans 15 residues. CDR3 amino acids: CASSLEANLGTEAFF.

The chain uses TRBV9 and TRBJ2-1; TCRdb gives TRBD1 as the D gene, but with no DNA this cannot be confirmed. CDR3 length: 16 amino acids. Per germline, CDR1 SGDLS and CDR2 YYNGEE. The chain's CDR3 is CASSVGGGTGYNEQFF.

The V call is TRBV5-1, the J call TRBJ2-7; TCRdb calls TRBD2, which cannot be checked without DNA. Germline V CDR1 and CDR2: SGHRS, YFSETQ. The length of the CDR3 is 14 residues. CDR3 amino acids: CASSLASGGGEQYF. Supplemented by reference TRBV5-1 and TRBJ2-7, the full variable domain reads KAGVTQTPRYLIKTRGQQVTLSCSPISGHRSVSWYQQTPGQGLQFLFEYFSETQRNKGNFPGRFSGRQFSNSRSEMNVSTLELGDSALYLCASSLASGGGEQYFGPGTRLTVT.

This chain joins TRBV20-1 and TRBJ2-1. The CDR3 totals 16 residues. Germline CDR1 and CDR2: DFQATT and SNEGSKA (reference sequence). CDR3 loop: CSASRFRSSTDNEQFF.

The chain uses TRBV20-1 and TRBJ1-5; TCRdb reports TRBD1, a call that lacks DNA to check it against. Germline CDR1 is DFQATT and CDR2 is SNEGSKA (reference sequence). The CDR3 runs to 18 residues. CDR3 sequence reads: CSATQAGTGDTSNQPQHF.

The chain couples TRBV29-1 to TRBJ2-3; lacking DNA, the TRBD1 call made by TCRdb goes unchecked. There are 13 residues in the CDR3. The germline V gene has CDR1 SQVTM and CDR2 ANQGSEA. CDR3 amino acids: CSAPGQSTDTQYF.

The chain couples TRBV10-1 to TRBJ2-2; TCRdb reports TRBD2, a call that lacks DNA to check it against. Germline V gene lookup returns CDR1 WNHNN and CDR2 SYGVQD (reference sequence). The length of the CDR3 is 17 residues. The CDR3 region is CASSGMRTEVNTGELFF.

The gene calls are TRBV6-1 and TRBJ1-2; the D call from TCRdb, TRBD1, cannot be confirmed without DNA. Germline CDR1 is MNHNS and CDR2 is SASEGT. The CDR3 runs to 14 residues. The CDR3 sequence: CASSDTGGNYGYTF.

V gene TRBV28 combines with J gene TRBJ2-7; TCRdb reports TRBD1, a call that lacks DNA to check it against. Germline loops: CDR1 MDHEN, CDR2 SYDVKM. This CDR3 comprises 14 residues. The CDR3: CASSLILSSYEQYF.

V and J are TRBV20-1 and TRBJ1-6; there is no DNA to check the TCRdb D call of TRBD1. The CDR3 consists of 16 residues. The germline gives CDR1 DFQATT, CDR2 SNEGSKA (reference sequence). The chain's CDR3 is CSARDVLGQGLAPLHF.